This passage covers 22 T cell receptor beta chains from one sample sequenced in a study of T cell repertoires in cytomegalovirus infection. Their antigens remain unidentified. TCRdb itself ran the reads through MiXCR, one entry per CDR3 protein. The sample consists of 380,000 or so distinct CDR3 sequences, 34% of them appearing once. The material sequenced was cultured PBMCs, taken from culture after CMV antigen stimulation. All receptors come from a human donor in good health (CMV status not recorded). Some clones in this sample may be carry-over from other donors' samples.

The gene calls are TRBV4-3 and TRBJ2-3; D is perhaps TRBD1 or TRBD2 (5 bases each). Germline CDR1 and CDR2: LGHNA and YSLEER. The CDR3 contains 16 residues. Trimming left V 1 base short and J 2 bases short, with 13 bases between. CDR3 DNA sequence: TGCGCCAGCAGCCAAGCCGGTGGGGGTCCCACAGATACGCAGTATTTT. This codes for CASSQAGGGPTDTQYF.

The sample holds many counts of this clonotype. The CDR3 nucleotides read TGTGCCAGCAGCCCCGGACAGGGCAGAGAGACCCAGTACTTC. It yields the protein CASSPGQGRETQYF. The V and J genes are TRBV18 and TRBJ2-5, with 8 nucleotides matching TRBD1. V shed 8 bases, J shed 4 bases, and the junction held 9 bases outside the gene matches. Germline V gene lookup returns CDR1 KGHSH and CDR2 LQKENI. The CDR3 runs to 14 residues.

The CDR3 spells CASRQRQGMNTEAFF. CDR3 sequence (DNA): TGTGCCAGTAGGCAACGACAGGGGATGAACACTGAAGCTTTCTTT. The chain couples TRBV19 to TRBJ1-1; 8 nucleotides line up with TRBD1. The CDR3 length is 15 residues. In germline, CDR1 is LNHDA, CDR2 SQIVND (reference sequence). Trimming removed 6 bases from V and 0 bases from J; junction bases left unmatched: 6.

The CDR3 reads CATSTGQGENNEQFF. Written as DNA, the CDR3 is TGTGCCACCAGTACGGGACAGGGGGAAAACAATGAGCAGTTCTTC. The chain combines TRBV15 with TRBJ2-1; TRBD1 agrees at 11 bases. The CDR3 has 15 residues. J gave up 5 bases and V 6 bases, and 6 bases lay outside the gene matches. The germline gives CDR1 LNHNV, CDR2 YYDKDF (reference sequence).

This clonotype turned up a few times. CDR3 loop: CASSLLRTGGQETQYF. In nucleotides, the CDR3 is TGTGCCAGTAGTCTCCTCCGGACAGGGGGCCAAGAGACCCAGTACTTC. V usage is TRBV19 and J usage is TRBJ2-5; 10 nucleotides match TRBD1. The length of the CDR3 is 16 residues. V was pared by 5 bases and J by 1 base, with 7 bases of the junction left unmatched. CDR1 is LNHDA, CDR2 SQIVND, per germline (reference sequence).

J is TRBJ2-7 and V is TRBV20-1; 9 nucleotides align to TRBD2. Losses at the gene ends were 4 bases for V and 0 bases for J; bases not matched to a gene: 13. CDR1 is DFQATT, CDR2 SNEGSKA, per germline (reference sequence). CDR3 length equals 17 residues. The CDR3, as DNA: TGCAGTGCTACCCCAAGGGGCGGGAGGGCCCTCTCCTACGAGCAGTACTTC. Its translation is CSATPRGGRALSYEQYF.

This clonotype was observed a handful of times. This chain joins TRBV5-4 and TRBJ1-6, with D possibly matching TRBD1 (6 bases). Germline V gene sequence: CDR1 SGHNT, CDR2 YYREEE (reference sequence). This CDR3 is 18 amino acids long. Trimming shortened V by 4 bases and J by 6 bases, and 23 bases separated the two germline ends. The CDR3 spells CASSPPSTGHGRNSPLHF. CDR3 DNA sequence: TGTGCCAGCAGCCCTCCCTCGACAGGTCACGGACGTAATTCACCCCTCCACTTT.

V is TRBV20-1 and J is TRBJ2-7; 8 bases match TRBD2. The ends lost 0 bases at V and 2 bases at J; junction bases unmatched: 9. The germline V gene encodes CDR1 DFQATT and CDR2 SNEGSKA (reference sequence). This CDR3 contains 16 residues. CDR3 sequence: CSARDLRLANPYEQYF. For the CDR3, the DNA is TGCAGTGCTAGAGATCTCCGACTAGCGAACCCCTACGAGCAGTACTTC.

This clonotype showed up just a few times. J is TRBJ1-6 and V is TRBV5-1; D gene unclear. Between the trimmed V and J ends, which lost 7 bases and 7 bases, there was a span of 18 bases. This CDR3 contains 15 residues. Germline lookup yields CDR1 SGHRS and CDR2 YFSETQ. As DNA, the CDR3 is TGCGCCAGCGGCAGAACCGGGAATGACAATTCACCCCTCCACTTT. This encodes CASGRTGNDNSPLHF.

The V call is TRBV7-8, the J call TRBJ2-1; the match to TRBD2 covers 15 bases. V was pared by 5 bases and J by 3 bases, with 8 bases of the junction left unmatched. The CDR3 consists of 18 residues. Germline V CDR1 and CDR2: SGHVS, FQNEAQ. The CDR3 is CASSGPGTSGRSYNEQFF. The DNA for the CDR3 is TGTGCCAGCAGCGGACCCGGGACTAGCGGGAGGAGCTACAATGAGCAGTTCTTC.

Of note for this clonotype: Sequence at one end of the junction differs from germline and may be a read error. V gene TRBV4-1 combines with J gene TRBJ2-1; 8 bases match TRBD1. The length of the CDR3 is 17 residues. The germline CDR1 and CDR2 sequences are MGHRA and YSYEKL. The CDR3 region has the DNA TGCGCCAGCAGCCACGGAGGACAGGGATCCCCCTACAATGAGCAGTTATTC. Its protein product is CASSHGGQGSPYNEQLF.

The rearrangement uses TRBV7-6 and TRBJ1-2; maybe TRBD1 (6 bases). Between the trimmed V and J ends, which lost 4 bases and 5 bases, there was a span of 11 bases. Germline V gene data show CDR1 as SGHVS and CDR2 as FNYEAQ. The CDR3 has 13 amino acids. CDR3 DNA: TGTGCCAGCAGCTCCAACAGGGCTTATGGCTACACCTTC. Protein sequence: CASSSNRAYGYTF.

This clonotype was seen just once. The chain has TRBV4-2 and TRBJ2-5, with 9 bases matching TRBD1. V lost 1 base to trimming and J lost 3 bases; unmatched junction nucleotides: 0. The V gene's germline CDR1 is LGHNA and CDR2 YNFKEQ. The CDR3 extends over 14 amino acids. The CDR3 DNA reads TGTGCCAGCAGCCAAGGACAGGGGGAAGAGACCCAGTACTTC. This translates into CASSQGQGEETQYF.

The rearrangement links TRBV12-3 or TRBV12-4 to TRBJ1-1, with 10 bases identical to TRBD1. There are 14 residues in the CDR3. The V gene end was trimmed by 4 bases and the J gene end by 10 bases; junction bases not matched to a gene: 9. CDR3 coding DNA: TGTGCCAGCAGTTACCCCGGGACAGGGGTGGGAGCTTTCTTT. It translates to CASSYPGTGVGAFF.

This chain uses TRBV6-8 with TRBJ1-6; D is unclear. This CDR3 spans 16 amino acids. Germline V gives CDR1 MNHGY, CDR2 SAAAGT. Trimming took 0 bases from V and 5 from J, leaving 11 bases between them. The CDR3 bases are TGTGCCAGCAGTTACTCGAGTCTGGAGGATAATTCACCCCTCCACTTT. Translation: CASSYSSLEDNSPLHF.

The CDR3 region is CASSASIWETQYF. In nucleotides, the CDR3 is TGTGCCAGCAGCGCCTCGATCTGGGAGACCCAGTACTTC. The V gene is TRBV9, the J gene TRBJ2-5; D is ambiguous. Per the germline V gene, CDR1 is SGDLS and CDR2 is YYNGEE. The CDR3 spans 13 residues. V lost 3 bases to trimming and J lost 5 bases, with 11 bases between them.

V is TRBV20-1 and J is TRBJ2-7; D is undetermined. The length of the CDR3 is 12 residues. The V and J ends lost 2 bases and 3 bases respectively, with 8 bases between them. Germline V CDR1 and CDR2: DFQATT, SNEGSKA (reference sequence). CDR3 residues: CSARKRDYEQYF. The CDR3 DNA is TGCAGTGCTAGAAAAAGGGACTACGAGCAGTACTTC.

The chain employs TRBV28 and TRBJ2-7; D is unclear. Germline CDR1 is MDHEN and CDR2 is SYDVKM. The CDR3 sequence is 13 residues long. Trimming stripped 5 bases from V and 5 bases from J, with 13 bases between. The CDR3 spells CASSGIQWDEQYF. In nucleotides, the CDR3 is TGTGCCAGCAGTGGAATACAGTGGGACGAGCAGTACTTC.

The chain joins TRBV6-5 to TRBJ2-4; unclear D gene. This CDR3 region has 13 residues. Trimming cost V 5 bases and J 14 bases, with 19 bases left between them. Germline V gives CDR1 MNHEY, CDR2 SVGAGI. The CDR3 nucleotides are TGTGCCAGCAGTGGATCCCTGGGCAGGACCAAGTACTTC. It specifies CASSGSLGRTKYF.

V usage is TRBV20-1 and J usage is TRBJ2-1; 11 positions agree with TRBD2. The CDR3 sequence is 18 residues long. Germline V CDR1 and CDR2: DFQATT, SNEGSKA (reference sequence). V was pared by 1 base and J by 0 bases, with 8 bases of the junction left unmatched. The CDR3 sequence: CSARGLAGIQSSYNEQFF. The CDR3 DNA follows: TGCAGTGCTAGAGGACTAGCGGGAATTCAGAGCTCCTACAATGAGCAGTTCTTC.

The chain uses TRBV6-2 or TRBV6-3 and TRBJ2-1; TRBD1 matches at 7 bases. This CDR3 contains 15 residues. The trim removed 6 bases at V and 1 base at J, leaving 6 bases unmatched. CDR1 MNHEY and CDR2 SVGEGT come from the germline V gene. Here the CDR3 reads CASREQGYSYNEQFF. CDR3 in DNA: TGTGCCAGCAGAGAACAGGGGTATTCCTACAATGAGCAGTTCTTC.

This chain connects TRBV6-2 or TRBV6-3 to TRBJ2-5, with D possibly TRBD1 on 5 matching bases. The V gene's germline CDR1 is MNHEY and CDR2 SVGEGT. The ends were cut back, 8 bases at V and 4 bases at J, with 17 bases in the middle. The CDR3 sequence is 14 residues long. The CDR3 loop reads CASRDRITIETQYF. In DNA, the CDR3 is TGTGCCAGCCGCGACAGAATCACGATAGAGACCCAGTACTTC.